The TCR beta chain described here comes from a study of response to subunit inactivated influenza vaccine. Study-wide points: After each seasonal influenza vaccination, few new T cells are recruited, the authors suggested.

This clonotype was counted only a few times. Its antigen remains unknown. TCRdb re-derived calls from the RT-PCR reads in MiXCR, one entry per CDR3 protein. The repertoire holds hundreds of thousands of distinct CDR3 sequences, with roughly 20% as singletons. V trimming: 6 bases; J trimming: 1 base; junction bases outside the gene matches: 7. CDR1 MNHNS and CDR2 SASEGT come from the germline V gene. This CDR3 contains 15 residues. The sequenced sample was PBMCs from blood, obtained 5 days after vaccination. This chain joins TRBV6-1 and TRBJ2-5; 8 bases line up with TRBD1. The receptor was isolated from a man aged 45 to 65 who received an inactivated influenza vaccine. The CDR3 loop reads CASRPRGQFQETQYF. CDR3 DNA sequence: TGTGCCAGCAGGCCCAGGGGGCAGTTCCAAGAGACCCAGTACTTC.